This entry is about one T cell receptor beta chain. No antigen is known for it. A read error may account for a junction end that differs from germline. CDR1 is SSHAT and CDR2 is FNYEAQ in the germline V gene (reference sequence). This CDR3 has 15 amino acids. Assay: immunoSEQ multiplex PCR; the TCRdb copy retains only in-frame clones and omits some. There are over 120,000 clones in the sample; 92% occur only once, and about 0.18% lies in the top ten. This sample is part of a study of graft-versus-host responses after intestinal transplantation. For the study at large: Every transplant recipient was induced with anti-thymocyte globulin, then maintained on tacrolimus and steroids for 2 to 4 years. The study, taken as a whole, reports: High graft-versus-host to host-versus-graft clonal ratios were found in allografts of patients who had graft-donor T cell macrochimerism. Circulating GvH clones peaking coincided with falling HvG clones soon after transplant.

The chain combines TRBV7-7 with TRBJ2-1; 9 bases map to TRBD1. Sequencing used unstimulated CD4+ T cells sorted from spleen or lymph node cells, obtained before intestinal transplant. The TCR originated in a human donor who received an intestinal transplant. Here the CDR3 reads CASSLIGQGSNEQFF. The CDR3 DNA is TGTGCTAGCAGCTTGATAGGACAGGGGTCCAATGAGCAGTTCTTC.